This T cell receptor beta chain is from a study of T-cell reconstitution after alpha-beta-depleted transplantation in children. As it was prepared, the TCRbeta library received unique molecular identifiers. TCRdb processed the PCR reads anew with MiXCR; each CDR3 protein has one entry. Here the sample spans 640,000 or so distinct CDR3 sequences, 16% being singletons. The V end lost 6 bases, the J end lost 4 bases, and 17 bases lay between the germline ends. This CDR3 has 14 residues. CDR1 and CDR2 (germline): DFQATT, SNEGSKA (reference sequence). This clonotype was seen a handful of times. The chain employs TRBV20-1 and TRBJ2-3; a possible D gene is TRBD2 (5 bases). The material was PBMCs from the stem cell graft donor, obtained from the stem cell graft. The sequence derives from a human donor who donated a stem cell graft to a child with acute myeloid leukemia. The chain's CDR3 is CSASSAMGADTQYF. The CDR3 bases are TGCAGTGCCAGTAGCGCAATGGGCGCAGATACGCAGTATTTT.